The 26 T cell receptor beta chains listed next were all sequenced from one sample in a study of long-term antiretroviral therapy in people with HIV. An immunoSEQ assay, version v3.0, was performed at survey level. Assay: immunoSEQ multiplex PCR; the TCRdb copy retains only in-frame clones and omits some. This sample has around 26,000 clones; around 86% occur once, and the top ten carry around 13%. Sequenced material: unsorted PBMCs, taken 2.9 years after starting antiretroviral therapy. The receptor source for this set is a man aged 45-65 years with HIV.

The V and J genes are TRBV19 and TRBJ2-1, with TRBD1 matching over 8 bases. This CDR3 comprises 15 residues. Germline trimming cut 1 base from V and 8 bases from J; bases unmatched to any gene: 7. CDR1 and CDR2 (germline): LNHDA, SQIVND (reference sequence). CDR3 sequence: CASSIGAGGRDEQFF. CDR3 DNA sequence: TGTGCCAGTAGTATAGGAGCAGGGGGCAGGGATGAGCAGTTCTTC.

J is TRBJ2-5 and V is TRBV29-1; 9 bases line up with TRBD1. V lost 5 bases to trimming and J lost 2 bases; unmatched junction nucleotides: 9. Germline V gene data show CDR1 as SQVTM and CDR2 as ANQGSEA. CDR3 size: 15 residues. The CDR3 bases are TGCAGCGTTACACAGGGGGCGGTAGTGCAAGAGACCCAGTACTTC. Translated, it gives CSVTQGAVVQETQYF.

This clone showed up just once. J is TRBJ2-5 and V is TRBV7-2; the match to TRBD2 covers 9 bases. CDR1 is SGHTA and CDR2 is FQGNSA in the germline V gene. Trimming cost V 5 bases and J 4 bases; bases outside gene matches: 20. This CDR3 region has 19 residues. The CDR3 nucleotides are TGTGCCAGCAGCACTACCCGGCGGGGGGGGCCCCATGGGGGAGAGACCCAGTACTTC. This codes for CASSTTRRGGPHGGETQYF.

The rearrangement links TRBV6-1 to TRBJ1-1; D not certain. With 3 bases removed from V and 7 bases from J, the gap between germline ends came to 12 bases. Germline V gene lookup returns CDR1 MNHNS and CDR2 SASEGT. The CDR3 is made up of 13 amino acids. The CDR3, as DNA: TGTGCCAGCAGTGATAACACGGTTGGTGAAGCTTTCTTT. This translates into CASSDNTVGEAFF.

The chain joins TRBV6-5 to TRBJ1-2; the D is unclear. CDR1 MNHEY and CDR2 SVGAGI come from the germline V gene. This CDR3 spans 12 amino acids. V was clipped by 9 bases and J by 0 bases, with 8 bases between them. The CDR3 is CASTNTNYGYTF. The CDR3 DNA is TGTGCCAGTACCAACACTAACTATGGCTACACCTTC.

This clone has just one count. The chain recombines TRBV28 with TRBJ2-1, with D unclear. The germline V gene has CDR1 MDHEN and CDR2 SYDVKM. The CDR3 is 14 amino acids. Trimming stripped 8 bases from V and 5 bases from J, with 16 bases between. CDR3 residues: CASGGWISDNEQFF. The CDR3, as DNA: TGTGCCAGCGGTGGGTGGATCTCTGACAATGAGCAGTTCTTC. Based on the CDR3 plus reference TRBV28 and TRBJ2-1, the full variable domain is DVKVTQSSRYLVKRTGEKVFLECVQDMDHENMFWYRQDPGLGLRLIYFSYDVKMKEKGDIPEGYSVSREKKERFSLILESASTNQTSMYLCASGGWISDNEQFFGPGTRLTVL.

This clone was observed a handful of times. The gene calls are TRBV5-1 and TRBJ2-6; D gene ambiguous. V dropped 0 bases and J dropped 1 base, with 2 bases sitting between them. CDR1 and CDR2 (germline): SGHRS, YFSETQ. This CDR3 region has 14 residues. CDR3 sequence: CASSLVSGANVLTF. The CDR3 nucleotides read TGCGCCAGCAGCTTGGTTTCTGGGGCCAACGTCCTGACTTTC.

CDR3 residues: CAWSLGAENEQFF. The CDR3 bases are TGTGCCTGGAGCCTGGGCGCGGAGAATGAGCAGTTCTTC. The V and J genes are TRBV30 and TRBJ2-1; the D is unclear. The CDR3 is 13 residues long. From germline, CDR1 is GTSNPN and CDR2 SVGIG (reference sequence). The V and J ends lost 3 bases and 7 bases respectively, with 13 bases between them. Full variable domain (rest looked up from reference TRBV30 and TRBJ2-1): SQTIHQWPATLVQPVGSPLSLECTVEGTSNPNLYWYRQAAGRGLQLLFYSVGIGQISSEVPQNLSASRPQDRQFILSSKKLLLSDSGFYLCAWSLGAENEQFFGPGTRLTVL.

J is TRBJ2-5 and V is TRBV2; D might be TRBD1 (6 bases). Germline assignment: CDR1 SNHLY and CDR2 FYNNEI. The V gene lost 5 bases and the J gene lost 4 bases, with 23 bases spanning the gap. This CDR3 has 17 residues. As DNA, the CDR3 is TGTGCCAGCAGTCGAAGGGGGTTTACAGAGAAAGGAGAGACCCAGTACTTC. Translating gives CASSRRGFTEKGETQYF.

The chain combines TRBV4-1 with TRBJ1-5, with D possibly matching TRBD1 (5 bases). V lost 0 bases and J 2 bases, leaving 17 bases between the germline ends. CDR1 is MGHRA and CDR2 is YSYEKL in the germline V gene. The CDR3 has 18 amino acids. The CDR3 sequence is CASSQDWGVSRGNQPQHF. CDR3 nucleotides: TGCGCCAGCAGCCAAGATTGGGGCGTGAGCAGGGGCAATCAGCCCCAGCATTTT.

The genes are TRBV5-1 and TRBJ2-3, with a possible D match to TRBD1 (6 bases). The CDR3 has 15 residues. Trimming removed 1 base at V and 2 bases at J, with 11 bases between. Germline assignment: CDR1 SGHRS and CDR2 YFSETQ. The CDR3 sequence is CASSLTGIYTDTQYF. In nucleotides, the CDR3 is TGCGCCAGCAGCTTGACAGGGATTTACACAGATACGCAGTATTTT.

The V call is TRBV7-2, the J call TRBJ1-3; D not certain. CDR3 length: 14 residues. The V gene's germline CDR1 is SGHTA and CDR2 FQGNSA. Trimming left V 5 bases short and J 3 bases short, with 11 bases between. CDR3 DNA: TGTGCCAGCAGCCCCGCACCAGTTGGAAACACCATATATTTT. Protein: CASSPAPVGNTIYF. Looking up the rest from reference TRBV7-2 and TRBJ1-3 gives the full variable domain: GAGVSQSPSNKVTEKGKDVELRCDPISGHTALYWYRQSLGQGLEFLIYFQGNSAPDKSGLPSDRFSAERTGGSVSTLTIQRTQQEDSAVYLCASSPAPVGNTIYFGEGSWLTVV.

Only one count was recorded for this clone. V usage is TRBV5-4 and J usage is TRBJ1-2; D is uncertain. Germline assignment: CDR1 SGHNT and CDR2 YYREEE (reference sequence). There are 13 residues in the CDR3. V dropped 6 bases and J dropped 4 bases, with 13 bases sitting between them. The CDR3 here is CASTLTGPYGYTF. Written as DNA, the CDR3 is TGTGCCAGCACCCTGACCGGTCCCTATGGCTACACCTTC.

The CDR3 loop reads CASSSGTYEQYF. In nucleotides, the CDR3 is TGTGCCAGCAGTTCCGGGACCTACGAGCAGTACTTC. The chain has TRBV6-5 and TRBJ2-7; D perhaps matches TRBD2 (5 bases). V shed 4 bases and J shed 2 bases, with 6 bases lying between them. Germline CDR1 MNHEY, CDR2 SVGAGI. The CDR3 sequence is 12 residues long.

Only one count was recorded for this clone. This sequence joins TRBV11-2 and TRBJ2-2, with D possibly being TRBD1 (5 bases). The CDR3 contains 18 residues. From germline, CDR1 is SGHAT and CDR2 FQNNGV. V was shortened by 1 base and J by 6 bases, with 21 bases between the two germline ends. CDR3 loop: CASSLGVGPTPVAGELFF. CDR3 DNA sequence: TGTGCCAGCAGCTTAGGGGTGGGGCCTACTCCTGTGGCCGGGGAGCTGTTTTTT. The full variable domain, its missing parts supplied by reference TRBV11-2 and TRBJ2-2, is EAGVAQSPRYKIIEKRQSVAFWCNPISGHATLYWYQQILGQGPKLLIQFQNNGVVDDSQLPKDRFSAERLKGVDSTLKIQPAKLEDSAVYLCASSLGVGPTPVAGELFFGEGSRLTVL.

This clone was counted only a few times. The chain carries TRBV4-3 and TRBJ1-6; perhaps TRBD1 as D (6 bases). V lost 4 bases to trimming and J lost 8 bases, with 12 bases between them. This CDR3 region has 14 residues. Germline CDR1 is LGHNA and CDR2 is YSLEER. Here the CDR3 reads CASSLGAGDSPLHF. CDR3 sequence (DNA): TGCGCCAGCAGCCTGGGAGCAGGGGATTCACCCCTCCACTTT.

This clone was observed a handful of times. The chain joins TRBV7-6 to TRBJ1-4, with a weak D call TRBD1 (5 bases). Germline V CDR1 and CDR2: SGHVS, FNYEAQ. The germline V and J ends were trimmed by 7 bases and 4 bases, with 13 bases remaining between them. This CDR3 has 14 amino acids. The CDR3 sequence is CASTRGLLNEKLFF. The CDR3, as DNA: TGTGCCAGCACTAGGGGCCTCCTTAATGAAAAACTGTTTTTT.

This clone appeared a few times. This chain joins TRBV18 and TRBJ2-3; unclear D gene. The V gene lost 2 bases and the J gene lost 0 bases, with 18 bases spanning the gap. Germline CDR1 reads KGHSH; CDR2 reads LQKENI. The CDR3 is 18 amino acids. CDR3 DNA: TGTGCCAGCTCACCAAGCCAGCTGAATTCCCCTAGCACAGATACGCAGTATTTT. Residues: CASSPSQLNSPSTDTQYF.

The rearrangement links TRBV7-2 to TRBJ2-6; D is uncertain. CDR1 is SGHTA and CDR2 is FQGNSA in the germline V gene. This CDR3 contains 15 residues. V gave up 1 base and J gave up 2 bases, with 6 bases separating them. The CDR3 DNA sequence: TGTGCCAGCAGCTTAGGAGCTGCTGGGGCCAACGTCCTGACTTTC. Its protein product is CASSLGAAGANVLTF.

The chain uses TRBV28 and TRBJ2-5; 7 positions agree with TRBD1. J gave up 6 bases and V 5 bases, and 6 bases lay outside the gene matches. Germline lookup yields CDR1 MDHEN and CDR2 SYDVKM. There are 13 residues in the CDR3. CDR3 nucleotide sequence: TGTGCCAGCAGTACAGGGGTCCCGAAGACCCAGTACTTC. It yields the protein CASSTGVPKTQYF.

As DNA, the CDR3 is TGTGCCAGCAGCTTCGCCCTAGGGACAGGGGTTGCAGCTGAGCAGTTCTTC. This encodes CASSFALGTGVAAEQFF. The chain links TRBV5-4 to TRBJ2-1, with 10 bases aligning to TRBD1. The J segment lost 9 bases and the V segment lost 2 bases, leaving 14 bases of the junction unmatched. The V gene's germline CDR1 is SGHNT and CDR2 YYREEE (reference sequence). This CDR3 contains 17 residues.

The chain uses TRBV6-5 and TRBJ2-3; D is unclear. V lost 0 bases and J 1 base, leaving 8 bases between the germline ends. The germline V gene encodes CDR1 MNHEY and CDR2 SVGAGI. The CDR3 is 15 amino acids. The CDR3 is CASSYSGLGTDTQYF. In nucleotides, the CDR3 is TGTGCCAGCAGTTACTCAGGCCTGGGCACAGATACGCAGTATTTT.

This chain uses TRBV5-1 with TRBJ1-3, with D possibly TRBD1 on 6 matching bases. With 6 bases removed from V and 3 bases from J, the gap between germline ends came to 16 bases. Germline V gene data show CDR1 as SGHRS and CDR2 as YFSETQ. The CDR3 extends over 15 amino acids. The CDR3 loop reads CASKEAAGDGNTIYF. The CDR3 coding sequence is TGCGCCAGCAAGGAGGCCGCAGGGGATGGAAACACCATATATTTT. Combining the CDR3 with reference TRBV5-1 and TRBJ1-3 gives the whole variable domain KAGVTQTPRYLIKTRGQQVTLSCSPISGHRSVSWYQQTPGQGLQFLFEYFSETQRNKGNFPGRFSGRQFSNSRSEMNVSTLELGDSALYLCASKEAAGDGNTIYFGEGSWLTVV.

This CDR3 is CASSFLGNGLGNTIYF. CDR3 in DNA: TGTGCCAGCAGCTTTCTAGGGAACGGACTCGGAAACACCATATATTTT. V gene TRBV5-4 combines with J gene TRBJ1-3; D is unresolved. Germline V gene sequence: CDR1 SGHNT, CDR2 YYREEE (reference sequence). The V and J ends lost 2 bases and 4 bases respectively, with 16 bases between them. This CDR3 has 16 residues.

The sample holds a few counts of this clone. The chain is built from TRBV6-5 and TRBJ1-2; D remains unclear. CDR1 is MNHEY and CDR2 is SVGAGI in the germline V gene. V was pared by 4 bases and J by 6 bases, with 12 bases between. This CDR3 is 13 amino acids long. Here the CDR3 reads CASSWRGRHGYTF. CDR3 DNA: TGTGCCAGCAGTTGGAGAGGTCGGCATGGCTACACCTTC.

This clone was seen only once. The V call is TRBV7-3, the J call TRBJ2-5; D is possibly TRBD2 (7 bases). The CDR3 extends over 14 amino acids. V lost 5 bases to trimming and J lost 4 bases, with 14 bases between them. Germline CDR1 reads SGHTA; CDR2 reads FQGTGA. In nucleotides, the CDR3 is TGTGCCAGCAGCCCTAGGGGGGGGCCAGAGACCCAGTACTTC. Translation gives CASSPRGGPETQYF.